This T cell receptor (beta chain) comes out of a study of post-analysis software for immune sequencing data. Study-level information: The study covered relapsing-remitting, secondary progressive and progressive-relapsing courses of multiple sclerosis. General study points: Patients carried five TRBV segments more frequently than controls did, and TRBV5-6, TRBV5-1 and TRBV20-1 were among them. People with multiple sclerosis had a significantly lower normalized Chao1 diversity than controls did. By F measure, strong co-clustering occurred among samples prepared in the same batch.

TCR beta libraries were prepared from cDNA with unique molecular identifiers. A single record per CDR3 protein comes from TCRdb applying MiXCR to the PCR reads. The table includes 820,000 or so distinct CDR3 sequences, 53% detected once. About this clonotype itself: Antigen: not known.

Trimming cost V 2 bases and J 0 bases; bases outside gene matches: 5. Looked up from germline, CDR1 is SQVTM and CDR2 is ANQGSEA. The CDR3 consists of 16 residues. The receptor was derived from a girl between 5 and 17 years old with multiple sclerosis. What was sequenced was blood. The rearrangement joins TRBV29-1 to TRBJ2-1; 9 bases map to TRBD2. CDR3 sequence: CSVEPSGTSSYNEQFF. In DNA, the CDR3 is TGCAGCGTTGAACCTAGCGGGACTAGCTCCTACAATGAGCAGTTCTTC.